A selection of T cell receptor beta chains follows, all from one sample in a study of OX40 agonist ivuxolimab in advanced cancers. TCRdb's copy holds only in-frame clones and misses some; the assay was immunoSEQ multiplex PCR. The sample lists 50,000 to 60,000 clones; approximately 83% were seen once. Sequenced material: CD4+ or CD8+ T cells sorted from blood, taken in a trial of the OX40 agonist ivuxolimab. All receptors come from an adult with an advanced solid tumor such as melanoma, head and neck, liver or kidney cancer. Each CDR3 is given without its conserved first and last residue. Each record gives: V gene, J gene, CDR3 protein.

v_gene: TRBV18
j_gene: TRBJ2-1
CDR3aa: ASSPRQGGDEQF

v_gene: TRBV20-1
j_gene: TRBJ1-6
CDR3aa: SVVGRSPLH

v_gene: TRBV21-1
j_gene: TRBJ1-5
CDR3aa: ASSKGGEEGQPQH

v_gene: TRBV2
j_gene: TRBJ1-2
CDR3aa: ARTGTVPANYGYT

v_gene: TRBV28
j_gene: TRBJ1-5
CDR3aa: ASSQNYQPQH

v_gene: TRBV6-5
j_gene: TRBJ1-5
CDR3aa: ASSYEAGNQPQH

v_gene: TRBV6-1
j_gene: TRBJ2-1
CDR3aa: AGVSSYNEQF

v_gene: TRBV19
j_gene: TRBJ2-1
CDR3aa: ATRRRDFYNEQF

v_gene: TRBV10-1
j_gene: TRBJ2-7
CDR3aa: ASSERGPPYEQY

v_gene: TRBV19
j_gene: TRBJ1-5
CDR3aa: ASSIDGGGWSNQPQH

v_gene: TRBV6-5
j_gene: TRBJ2-7
CDR3aa: ASSYLQGPYEQY

v_gene: TRBV11-2
j_gene: TRBJ2-5
CDR3aa: ASSSPQRPREGQY

v_gene: TRBV7-6
j_gene: TRBJ2-1
CDR3aa: ASSPSGPSSYNEQF

v_gene: TRBV2
j_gene: TRBJ1-4
CDR3aa: ASSETPGQGGEKLF

v_gene: TRBV10-3
j_gene: TRBJ1-6
CDR3aa: AIRSLDSPLH

v_gene: TRBV14
j_gene: TRBJ2-7
CDR3aa: ASSQAVSGSSYEQY

v_gene: TRBV27
j_gene: TRBJ2-1
CDR3aa: ASSFHGSGIYEQF

v_gene: TRBV7-3
j_gene: TRBJ2-2
CDR3aa: ASSSGTRNTGELF

v_gene: TRBV19
j_gene: TRBJ1-5
CDR3aa: ASSILNQPQH

v_gene: TRBV5-1
j_gene: TRBJ2-3
CDR3aa: ASSLEKSDTQY

v_gene: TRBV4-1
j_gene: TRBJ2-1
CDR3aa: ATTPGQGAYEQF

v_gene: TRBV7-2
j_gene: TRBJ1-4
CDR3aa: ASSLIVRGREKLF

v_gene: TRBV9
j_gene: TRBJ1-3
CDR3aa: ASSGLTGSGNTIY

v_gene: TRBV4-1
j_gene: TRBJ2-5
CDR3aa: ASSQDRSVQETQY

v_gene: TRBV5-8
j_gene: TRBJ1-2
CDR3aa: ASSFAGRYGYT

v_gene: TRBV5-8
j_gene: TRBJ1-2
CDR3aa: ASSLQGAIASYT

v_gene: TRBV5-6
j_gene: TRBJ1-1
CDR3aa: ASSFRGRGPNTEAF

v_gene: TRBV9
j_gene: TRBJ1-3
CDR3aa: ASSDTSSGNTIY

v_gene: TRBV20-1
j_gene: TRBJ1-1
CDR3aa: SASPGPEAF

v_gene: TRBV7-9
j_gene: TRBJ2-2
CDR3aa: ASTRTSGRAGELF

v_gene: TRBV4-2
j_gene: TRBJ2-1
CDR3aa: ASRLAGDYNEQF

v_gene: TRBV6-6
j_gene: TRBJ2-7
CDR3aa: ASRPATQGATYEQY

v_gene: TRBV6-6
j_gene: TRBJ2-1
CDR3aa: ASSYAGTGTNDEQF

v_gene: TRBV5-1
j_gene: TRBJ2-3
CDR3aa: ASSLASGKTDTQY

v_gene: TRBV18
j_gene: TRBJ2-7
CDR3aa: ASSPELQTYEQY

v_gene: TRBV11-2
j_gene: TRBJ2-1
CDR3aa: ASSSQTSGAQF

v_gene: TRBV6-1
j_gene: TRBJ1-1
CDR3aa: ASRPISGGIEAF

v_gene: TRBV6-6
j_gene: TRBJ2-1
CDR3aa: ASSLAYNEQF

v_gene: TRBV18
j_gene: TRBJ2-5
CDR3aa: ASSPLVSVNQETQY

v_gene: TRBV25-1
j_gene: TRBJ1-1
CDR3aa: ASERGPEAF

v_gene: TRBV7-3
j_gene: TRBJ2-7
CDR3aa: ASSPHRYEQY

v_gene: TRBV5-1
j_gene: TRBJ2-1
CDR3aa: ASSLGGSSYNEQF

v_gene: TRBV28
j_gene: TRBJ1-4
CDR3aa: ASGGVPLPTNEKLF

v_gene: TRBV5-8
j_gene: TRBJ1-1
CDR3aa: ASSPKDRGYTEAF

v_gene: TRBV7-9
j_gene: TRBJ1-2
CDR3aa: ASSRRQTTNYGYT

v_gene: TRBV12-5
j_gene: TRBJ2-1
CDR3aa: ASGFGLNYNEQF

v_gene: TRBV9
j_gene: TRBJ2-7
CDR3aa: ASSVAPSGRGYEQY

v_gene: TRBV5-4
j_gene: TRBJ1-2
CDR3aa: ASSYRRQGGGYT

v_gene: TRBV6-5
j_gene: TRBJ1-2
CDR3aa: ASSPLDGSYGYT

v_gene: TRBV5-1
j_gene: TRBJ1-1
CDR3aa: ASSLAYGVNTEAF

v_gene: TRBV7-9
j_gene: TRBJ2-7
CDR3aa: ASSPGTSGLIYEQY

v_gene: TRBV7-2
j_gene: TRBJ2-2
CDR3aa: ASSPDRGPTGELF

v_gene: TRBV2
j_gene: TRBJ2-3
CDR3aa: ASSEALGLAGGQQY

v_gene: TRBV5-6
j_gene: TRBJ2-5
CDR3aa: ASSLVGQETQY

v_gene: TRBV7-6
j_gene: TRBJ2-7
CDR3aa: ASSLEGVWGLGTYEQY